These T cell receptor beta chains were read from a single sample in a study of blood T cell repertoires in COVID-19. Libraries were prepared by immunoSEQ multiplex PCR; TCRdb keeps only in-frame clonotypes and omits some of them. The sample consists of about 55,000 clones, approximately 90% of them appearing once. The sample was peripheral blood. The receptors originated from a man aged 35 to 55 with COVID-19, enrolled during active disease. The CDR3 runs from the conserved cysteine through the conserved F or W. A D gene is named only where the DNA matches it firmly. Some rows have no size entry. The others give once, few or many, or a class for an expanded clone.

j_gene: TRBJ1-1
d_gene: NA
abundance: NA
v_gene: TRBV29-1
CDR3nt: TGCAGCGTTCAGACAGGAGTAGAAACTGAAGCTTTCTTT
CDR3aa: CSVQTGVETEAFF

j_gene: TRBJ1-3
d_gene: NA
abundance: NA
v_gene: TRBV6-5
CDR3nt: TGTGCCAGCAACCTAAACGCCGGTGGTGGAAACACCATATATTTT
CDR3aa: CASNLNAGGGNTIYF

j_gene: TRBJ2-7
d_gene: TRBD1
abundance: NA
v_gene: TRBV6-5
CDR3nt: TGTGCCAGCCGACAGGGGTTCAACGAGCAGTACTTC
CDR3aa: CASRQGFNEQYF

j_gene: TRBJ2-5
d_gene: TRBD2
abundance: NA
v_gene: TRBV5-1
CDR3nt: TGCGCCAGCAGCTTCACTAGCGGGCAAGAGACCCAGTACTTC
CDR3aa: CASSFTSGQETQYF

j_gene: TRBJ2-1
d_gene: NA
abundance: NA
v_gene: TRBV13
CDR3nt: TGTGCCAGCAGCTTGGGTAGCGCAACCTACAATGAGCAGTTCTTC
CDR3aa: CASSLGSATYNEQFF

j_gene: TRBJ1-6
d_gene: TRBD1
abundance: NA
v_gene: TRBV10-3
CDR3nt: TGTGCCATCAAAGAGACAGGGGTAAATTCACCCCTCCACTTT
CDR3aa: CAIKETGVNSPLHF

j_gene: TRBJ1-2
d_gene: NA
abundance: NA
v_gene: TRBV30
CDR3nt: TGTGCCTGGACCTTAACAGGGTCGGGTGGCTACACCTTC
CDR3aa: CAWTLTGSGGYTF

j_gene: TRBJ1-2
d_gene: TRBD1
abundance: NA
v_gene: TRBV19
CDR3nt: TGTGCCAGTACCACGGACAGGGCGAGGAGTGGCTACACCTTC
CDR3aa: CASTTDRARSGYTF

j_gene: TRBJ2-1
d_gene: TRBD2
abundance: NA
v_gene: TRBV2
CDR3nt: TGTGCCAGCAGAGAGGGTGGGGCTAGCGGGATGGGCTCCTACAATGAGCAGTTCTTC
CDR3aa: CASREGGASGMGSYNEQFF

j_gene: TRBJ2-3
d_gene: TRBD2
abundance: NA
v_gene: TRBV2
CDR3nt: TGTGCCAGCAGTGAAGCGCTTCGAGCGGGGGTGAAAGATACGCAGTATTTT
CDR3aa: CASSEALRAGVKDTQYF

j_gene: TRBJ1-2
d_gene: TRBD1
abundance: NA
v_gene: TRBV7-3
CDR3nt: TGTGCCAGCAGCCCGGACAGGGGCTCTGGCTACACCTTC
CDR3aa: CASSPDRGSGYTF

j_gene: TRBJ1-2
d_gene: NA
abundance: NA
v_gene: TRBV30
CDR3nt: TGTGCCTGGAGTGTACAGACAGGAGGAGCTAGCTACACCTTC
CDR3aa: CAWSVQTGGASYTF

j_gene: TRBJ2-2
d_gene: NA
abundance: NA
v_gene: TRBV10-3
CDR3nt: TGTGCCATCCGAGAAGGAGGGAACACCGGGGAGCTGTTTTTT
CDR3aa: CAIREGGNTGELFF

j_gene: TRBJ2-3
d_gene: TRBD2
abundance: once
v_gene: TRBV7-9
CDR3nt: TGTGCCAGCAGCTTCGGACTAGCAGGCGATACGCAGTATTTT
CDR3aa: CASSFGLAGDTQYF

j_gene: TRBJ1-2
d_gene: TRBD1
abundance: NA
v_gene: TRBV7-2
CDR3nt: TGTGCCAGCAGCTTAGATAGGGACAGACGCTACACCTTC
CDR3aa: CASSLDRDRRYTF

j_gene: TRBJ2-1
d_gene: TRBD2
abundance: NA
v_gene: TRBV2
CDR3nt: TGTGCCAGCAGGAGACTAGCGGGGTCCTACAATGAGCAGTTCTTC
CDR3aa: CASRRLAGSYNEQFF

j_gene: TRBJ2-6
d_gene: NA
abundance: NA
v_gene: TRBV2
CDR3nt: TGTGCCAGCAGTGAATACGGGGCTGGGGCCAACGTCCTGACTTTC
CDR3aa: CASSEYGAGANVLTF

j_gene: TRBJ2-1
d_gene: NA
abundance: once
v_gene: TRBV27
CDR3nt: TGTGCCAGCAGTCCCCTCGGCGGGATCTCCTACAATGAGCAGTTCTTC
CDR3aa: CASSPLGGISYNEQFF

j_gene: TRBJ1-1
d_gene: NA
abundance: NA
v_gene: TRBV5-1
CDR3nt: TGCGCCAGCAGCGGAGACAGTCTGAACACTGAAGCTTTCTTT
CDR3aa: CASSGDSLNTEAFF

j_gene: TRBJ1-5
d_gene: NA
abundance: few
v_gene: TRBV19
CDR3nt: TGTGCCAGTAGTATGAGCCAGGCTTATAGCAATCAGCCCCAGCATTTT
CDR3aa: CASSMSQAYSNQPQHF

j_gene: TRBJ2-3
d_gene: NA
abundance: NA
v_gene: TRBV11-3
CDR3nt: TGTGCCAGCAGCCCCTCGGCAGATACGCAGTATTTT
CDR3aa: CASSPSADTQYF

j_gene: TRBJ2-2
d_gene: NA
abundance: NA
v_gene: TRBV5-6
CDR3nt: TGTGCCAGCAGCTTAACGGTCGGGGAGCTGTTTTTT
CDR3aa: CASSLTVGELFF

j_gene: TRBJ2-1
d_gene: TRBD2
abundance: NA
v_gene: TRBV3-1/TRBV3-2
CDR3nt: TGTGCCAGCAGCCGCAGACCGGGACTAGCGGGAGTGGATGAGCAGTTCTTC
CDR3aa: CASSRRPGLAGVDEQFF

j_gene: TRBJ2-7
d_gene: NA
abundance: NA
v_gene: TRBV3-1/TRBV3-2
CDR3nt: TGTGCCAGCAGCCAAGTAGTCTACGAGCAGTACTTC
CDR3aa: CASSQVVYEQYF

j_gene: TRBJ2-3
d_gene: TRBD2
abundance: NA
v_gene: TRBV18
CDR3nt: TGTGCCAGCTCCCGCGGACTAGCGGGCACAGATACGCAGTATTTT
CDR3aa: CASSRGLAGTDTQYF

j_gene: TRBJ1-6
d_gene: NA
abundance: NA
v_gene: TRBV6-7
CDR3nt: TGTGCCAGCAGTTACTCGAGGACAACCTATAATTCACCCCTCCACTTT
CDR3aa: CASSYSRTTYNSPLHF

j_gene: TRBJ2-7
d_gene: TRBD1
abundance: NA
v_gene: TRBV5-1
CDR3nt: TGCGCCAGCAGCTTGCGGAGGGGACAGGGGGAGTACGAGCAGTACTTC
CDR3aa: CASSLRRGQGEYEQYF

j_gene: TRBJ1-5
d_gene: NA
abundance: NA
v_gene: TRBV7-8
CDR3nt: TGTGCCAGCAGCTTAGGGACCTCGGGACAGCCCCAGCATTTT
CDR3aa: CASSLGTSGQPQHF

j_gene: TRBJ2-1
d_gene: NA
abundance: NA
v_gene: TRBV5-8
CDR3nt: TGTGCCAGCGGTCTCGGGGGGCGCTCTGACAATGAGCAGTTCTTC
CDR3aa: CASGLGGRSDNEQFF

j_gene: TRBJ1-2
d_gene: TRBD1
abundance: NA
v_gene: TRBV2
CDR3nt: TGTGCCAGCAGGGGACAGACAGGTTCCAACTATGGCTACACCTTC
CDR3aa: CASRGQTGSNYGYTF

j_gene: TRBJ1-1
d_gene: NA
abundance: NA
v_gene: TRBV12-3/TRBV12-4
CDR3nt: TGTGCCAGCAGTTTCGATTGGAGAACTGAAGCTTTCTTT
CDR3aa: CASSFDWRTEAFF

j_gene: TRBJ1-5
d_gene: NA
abundance: NA
v_gene: TRBV7-8
CDR3nt: TGTGCCAGCAGCCAGACAGCACTGAATCAGCCCCAGCATTTT
CDR3aa: CASSQTALNQPQHF

j_gene: TRBJ1-3
d_gene: NA
abundance: NA
v_gene: TRBV3-1/TRBV3-2
CDR3nt: TGTGCCAGCAGCCAAGTTGGGAGGGGCTCTGGAAACACCATATATTTT
CDR3aa: CASSQVGRGSGNTIYF

j_gene: TRBJ2-1
d_gene: NA
abundance: NA
v_gene: TRBV7-2
CDR3nt: TGTGCCAGCAGCTTATTAGCCGGGGTGGGGAATGAGCAGTTCTTC
CDR3aa: CASSLLAGVGNEQFF

j_gene: TRBJ1-3
d_gene: NA
abundance: few
v_gene: TRBV6-5
CDR3nt: TGTGCCAGCACCGAAGGGGGCTCTGGAAACACCATATATTTT
CDR3aa: CASTEGGSGNTIYF

j_gene: TRBJ2-7
d_gene: TRBD1
abundance: NA
v_gene: TRBV3-1/TRBV3-2
CDR3nt: TGTGCCAGCAGCCACTCCGGGACAGGGCCTTCCCCACCCTCCTACGAGCAGTACTTC
CDR3aa: CASSHSGTGPSPPSYEQYF

j_gene: TRBJ2-3
d_gene: TRBD2
abundance: NA
v_gene: TRBV19
CDR3nt: TGTGCCAGTAGTATACAAGGCGGGGGGGCGGTGACGGATACGCAGTATTTT
CDR3aa: CASSIQGGGAVTDTQYF

j_gene: TRBJ1-1
d_gene: TRBD1
abundance: NA
v_gene: TRBV11-2
CDR3nt: TGTGCCAGCAGCTTAGAGGGGACAGGCAGGATGAGGACTGAAGCTTTCTTT
CDR3aa: CASSLEGTGRMRTEAFF

j_gene: TRBJ2-7
d_gene: NA
abundance: NA
v_gene: TRBV2
CDR3nt: TGTGCCAGCAGTGCAGGGGTGCCCTCCTACGAGCAGTACTTC
CDR3aa: CASSAGVPSYEQYF

j_gene: TRBJ1-2
d_gene: NA
abundance: NA
v_gene: TRBV6-5
CDR3nt: TGTGCCACCGCCCTGCACAGGACGTTTGGCTACACCTTC
CDR3aa: CATALHRTFGYTF

j_gene: TRBJ1-5
d_gene: TRBD1
abundance: few
v_gene: TRBV19
CDR3nt: TGTGCCAGTAGTATTGGACAGGGCAATCAGCCCCAGCATTTT
CDR3aa: CASSIGQGNQPQHF

j_gene: TRBJ1-1
d_gene: TRBD1
abundance: NA
v_gene: TRBV18
CDR3nt: TGTGCCAGCTCACCGCGGACAGGGAACCCTGAAGCTTTCTTT
CDR3aa: CASSPRTGNPEAFF

j_gene: TRBJ2-7
d_gene: TRBD2
abundance: NA
v_gene: TRBV6-5
CDR3nt: TGTGCCAGCAGTTCCGGACTAGGACCCCCCTACGAGCAGTACTTC
CDR3aa: CASSSGLGPPYEQYF

j_gene: TRBJ1-2
d_gene: NA
abundance: NA
v_gene: TRBV2
CDR3nt: TGTGCCAGCAGGCCCGATCGGGTTGGCTACACCTTC
CDR3aa: CASRPDRVGYTF

j_gene: TRBJ1-1
d_gene: TRBD1
abundance: NA
v_gene: TRBV11-2
CDR3nt: TGTGCCAGCAGCCCTGGACAGGGGAACACTGAAGCTTTCTTT
CDR3aa: CASSPGQGNTEAFF

j_gene: TRBJ2-7
d_gene: TRBD1
abundance: once
v_gene: TRBV3-1/TRBV3-2
CDR3nt: TGTGCCGTTGGGACAGGGGAGAGCGAGCAGTACTTC
CDR3aa: CAVGTGESEQYF

j_gene: TRBJ1-4
d_gene: NA
abundance: once
v_gene: TRBV7-9
CDR3nt: TGTGCCAGCAGCCTGGTCCAGGCTAATGAAAAACTGTTTTTT
CDR3aa: CASSLVQANEKLFF

j_gene: TRBJ2-7
d_gene: NA
abundance: NA
v_gene: TRBV9
CDR3nt: TGTGCCAGCAGCGTAGGTCCTAGCTCCTACGAGCAGTACTTC
CDR3aa: CASSVGPSSYEQYF

j_gene: TRBJ1-5
d_gene: TRBD1
abundance: NA
v_gene: TRBV5-5
CDR3nt: TGTGCCAGCAGCCGGACAGGGGATAACCAGCCCCAGCATTTT
CDR3aa: CASSRTGDNQPQHF

j_gene: TRBJ1-1
d_gene: NA
abundance: NA
v_gene: TRBV29-1
CDR3nt: TGCAGCGTGACCCTCAGGGGACGCACTGAAGCTTTCTTT
CDR3aa: CSVTLRGRTEAFF

j_gene: TRBJ2-1
d_gene: NA
abundance: NA
v_gene: TRBV19
CDR3nt: TGTGCCAGTAGTAGTTTGGACACATGGGGCGATGAGCAGTTCTTC
CDR3aa: CASSSLDTWGDEQFF

j_gene: TRBJ1-1
d_gene: TRBD1
abundance: once
v_gene: TRBV12-3/TRBV12-4
CDR3nt: TGTGCCAGCAGCCCGACAGGGGTCACTGAAGCTTTCTTT
CDR3aa: CASSPTGVTEAFF

j_gene: TRBJ2-1
d_gene: NA
abundance: NA
v_gene: TRBV7-6
CDR3nt: TGTGCCAGCAGCTCCTCCTATAGCTCCTACAATGAGCAGTTCTTC
CDR3aa: CASSSSYSSYNEQFF

j_gene: TRBJ2-2
d_gene: NA
abundance: NA
v_gene: TRBV4-1
CDR3nt: TGCGCCAGCAGCCTCGAGAGGTTCACCGGGGAGCTGTTTTTT
CDR3aa: CASSLERFTGELFF

j_gene: TRBJ2-5
d_gene: TRBD1
abundance: NA
v_gene: TRBV19
CDR3nt: TGTGCCAGTAGTATTCAGGGGGCCTACCAAGAGACCCAGTACTTC
CDR3aa: CASSIQGAYQETQYF

j_gene: TRBJ1-4
d_gene: TRBD1
abundance: NA
v_gene: TRBV7-8
CDR3nt: TGTGCCAGCAGCCGCCGGACAGGGGAGGCGAAACTGTTTTTT
CDR3aa: CASSRRTGEAKLFF

j_gene: TRBJ2-5
d_gene: TRBD2
abundance: NA
v_gene: TRBV3-1/TRBV3-2
CDR3nt: TGTGCCAGCAGTCCCGGACTAGCGGGACAAGAGACCCAGTACTTC
CDR3aa: CASSPGLAGQETQYF

j_gene: TRBJ1-1
d_gene: TRBD1
abundance: NA
v_gene: TRBV5-4
CDR3nt: TGTGCCAGCAGCTTAATTGGACAGGGTTCCTCTGAAGCTTTCTTT
CDR3aa: CASSLIGQGSSEAFF